A single sample is the source of the 28 T cell receptor beta chains below, sequenced in a study of shared clonotypes between healthy human individuals. The table came from immunoSEQ multiplex PCR; TCRdb's copy has only in-frame clones and leaves some out. This repertoire shows about 610,000 clones, approximately 97% found once; its top ten account for less than 0.065%. Sequences were obtained from naive CD4+ T cells sorted from blood. This sample's subset: CD45RA+ positively selected. Receptors originate from a woman aged 25 to 39 in good health.

In nucleotides, the CDR3 is TGTGCCAGCAGCCTCAGCGGGACCACCGGGGAGCTGTTTTTT. Amino acid sequence: CASSLSGTTGELFF. V usage is TRBV27 and J usage is TRBJ2-2; TRBD2 matches at 7 bases. Germline V gives CDR1 MNHEY, CDR2 SMNVEV (reference sequence). The CDR3 has 14 amino acids. V gave up 6 bases and J gave up 4 bases; unmatched junction bases: 5.

The chain is built from TRBV11-3 and TRBJ2-2, with TRBD2 identical over 10 bases. Germline CDR1 and CDR2: SGHNT and YENEEA. J lost 7 bases, V lost 5 bases, and 10 bases had no gene match. This CDR3 spans 16 amino acids. CDR3 coding DNA: TGTGCCAGCAGCCCCCGAGGGACTAGCGTTGGCGGGGAGCTGTTTTTT. Its protein is CASSPRGTSVGGELFF.

This chain connects TRBV25-1 to TRBJ1-5, with a weak D call TRBD1 (6 bases). V was pared by 4 bases and J by 4 bases, with 11 bases between. This CDR3 is built from 14 residues. Germline V gene data show CDR1 as MGHDK and CDR2 as SYGVNS. CDR3 residues: CASSGLGGNQPQHF. The CDR3 DNA is TGTGCCAGCAGTGGGCTAGGGGGGAATCAGCCCCAGCATTTT.

The V call is TRBV7-3, the J call TRBJ2-2; 8 bases are a match to TRBD2. Germline V CDR1 and CDR2: SGHTA, FQGTGA. With V trimmed by 5 bases and J by 0 bases, 5 bases remained unmatched. CDR3 length equals 16 residues. CDR3 sequence reads: CASSQTSGANTGELFF. The CDR3, as DNA: TGTGCCAGCAGCCAAACTAGCGGAGCGAACACCGGGGAGCTGTTTTTT.

The CDR3, as DNA: TGCAGCGCTCGAGACGGAACGTCGATCCTCCGTAGTAACTATGGCTACACCTTC. The encoded protein is CSARDGTSILRSNYGYTF. The genes are TRBV29-1 and TRBJ1-2; no reliable D call. The V end lost 7 bases, the J end lost 1 base, and 28 bases lay between the germline ends. The CDR3 has 18 amino acids. The germline V gene has CDR1 SQVTM and CDR2 ANQGSEA.

V gene TRBV9 combines with J gene TRBJ1-1; TRBD1 aligns across 9 bases. Per germline, CDR1 SGDLS and CDR2 YYNGEE. V gave up 3 bases and J gave up 0 bases; unmatched junction bases: 6. The CDR3 covers 16 residues. Written as DNA, the CDR3 is TGTGCCAGCAGCGCCCAGGGACAGGGCATGAACACTGAAGCTTTCTTT. This encodes CASSAQGQGMNTEAFF. Looking up the rest from reference TRBV9 and TRBJ1-1 gives the full variable domain: DSGVTQTPKHLITATGQRVTLRCSPRSGDLSVYWYQQSLDQGLQFLIQYYNGEERAKGNILERFSAQQFPDLHSELNLSSLELGDSALYFCASSAQGQGMNTEAFFGQGTRLTVV.

J is TRBJ2-1 and V is TRBV6-5, with 9 bases lining up with TRBD1. Germline values: CDR1 MNHEY, CDR2 SVGAGI. This CDR3 contains 15 residues. With 6 bases clipped from V and 2 bases from J, the junction kept 5 bases outside the gene matches. DNA of the CDR3: TGTGCCAGCAGGCCGACAGGGGGAGCCTACAATGAGCAGTTCTTC. This gives the protein CASRPTGGAYNEQFF.

About this clone: Other DNA sequences in this sample translate to the same CDR3. The V gene is TRBV5-1, the J gene TRBJ2-2; tentatively, D is TRBD2 (6 bases). This CDR3 spans 16 amino acids. V was cut by 0 bases and J by 1 base, with 10 bases left in between. The germline V gene has CDR1 SGHRS and CDR2 YFSETQ. In DNA, the CDR3 is TGCGCCAGCAGCTTGGTGTCGGGAGTGAACACCGGGGAGCTGTTTTTT. Protein sequence: CASSLVSGVNTGELFF.

The V call is TRBV28, the J call TRBJ2-5; 9 positions agree with TRBD1. The J call is in doubt because the DNA end fits TRBJ2-7 better. The CDR3 is 16 amino acids. CDR1 MDHEN and CDR2 SYDVKM come from the germline V gene. The CDR3 here is CASSQLGTGSPYEQYF. The CDR3 nucleotides read TGTGCCAGCAGCCAACTCGGGACAGGGAGCCCCTACGAGCAGTACTTC.

The V gene is TRBV19, the J gene TRBJ1-1; 7 bases agree with TRBD1. V trimming: 0 bases; J trimming: 1 base; junction bases outside the gene matches: 2. Germline V gives CDR1 LNHDA, CDR2 SQIVND (reference sequence). This CDR3 has 15 amino acids. CDR3 loop: CASSIDPGGNTEAFF. The CDR3, as DNA: TGTGCCAGTAGTATAGATCCAGGGGGGAACACTGAAGCTTTCTTT.

The chain combines TRBV6-1 with TRBJ2-1; D remains ambiguous. The germline V and J ends were trimmed by 8 bases and 7 bases, with 15 bases remaining between them. The CDR3 runs 13 residues. Germline loops: CDR1 MNHNS, CDR2 SASEGT. This chain's CDR3 is CASFTVPANEQFF. As DNA, the CDR3 is TGTGCCAGCTTCACCGTCCCAGCGAATGAGCAGTTCTTC.

The chain joins TRBV28 to TRBJ1-5; the D gene is possibly TRBD1 (6 bases). The CDR3 contains 13 residues. V shed 6 bases and J shed 4 bases, with 10 bases lying between them. The germline V gene has CDR1 MDHEN and CDR2 SYDVKM. The CDR3 is CASSGQLNQPQHF. As DNA, the CDR3 is TGTGCCAGCAGCGGACAGTTGAATCAGCCCCAGCATTTT. Using reference TRBV28 and TRBJ1-5 for the parts outside the CDR3, the full variable domain is DVKVTQSSRYLVKRTGEKVFLECVQDMDHENMFWYRQDPGLGLRLIYFSYDVKMKEKGDIPEGYSVSREKKERFSLILESASTNQTSMYLCASSGQLNQPQHFGDGTRLSIL.

This chain connects TRBV7-9 to TRBJ2-1, with TRBD2 matching 9 bases. This CDR3 spans 16 amino acids. With 5 bases clipped from V and 5 bases from J, the junction kept 10 bases outside the gene matches. Germline assignment: CDR1 SEHNR and CDR2 FQNEAQ (reference sequence). The CDR3 DNA reads as TGTGCCAGCAGCCCCCGACTAGCGGAGTTAAACAATGAGCAGTTCTTC. This encodes CASSPRLAELNNEQFF.

The rearrangement links TRBV29-1 to TRBJ2-1; 8 bases match TRBD2. The CDR3 sequence is 18 residues long. Germline CDR1 is SQVTM and CDR2 is ANQGSEA. V shed 6 bases and J 0 bases; nucleotides not matched to a gene: 16. The CDR3 DNA is TGCAGCGTGGCCCTGACTAGCGCCCTAAGGAGCTCCTACAATGAGCAGTTCTTC. This gives the protein CSVALTSALRSSYNEQFF.

V and J are TRBV19 and TRBJ1-2, with 7 bases aligning to TRBD1. V was clipped by 3 bases and J by 0 bases; unmatched bases: 4. Germline loops: CDR1 LNHDA, CDR2 SQIVND (reference sequence). CDR3 size: 15 residues. The CDR3 DNA follows: TGTGCCAGTAGTATTTGGACAGGATCTAACTATGGCTACACCTTC. Translation: CASSIWTGSNYGYTF.

J is TRBJ2-1 and V is TRBV5-1; 9 bases align to TRBD1. The CDR3 consists of 16 residues. V was pared by 0 bases and J by 5 bases, with 6 bases of the junction left unmatched. Germline V gene lookup returns CDR1 SGHRS and CDR2 YFSETQ. The CDR3 loop is CASSLGDRGNDNEQFF. The CDR3, as DNA: TGCGCCAGCAGCTTGGGAGACAGGGGGAACGACAATGAGCAGTTCTTC.

The V and J genes are TRBV2 and TRBJ2-7; D unclear. Trimming cost V 2 bases and J 4 bases, with 15 bases left between them. The V gene's germline CDR1 is SNHLY and CDR2 FYNNEI. The CDR3 sequence is 15 residues long. The CDR3: CASSEILAMTYEQYF. The CDR3 bases are TGTGCCAGCAGTGAAATTCTGGCTATGACTTACGAGCAGTACTTC. The variable domain in full, with the rest retrieved from reference TRBV2 and TRBJ2-7, is EPEVTQTPSHQVTQMGQEVILRCVPISNHLYFYWYRQILGQKVEFLVSFYNNEISEKSEIFDDQFSVERPDGSNFTLKIRSTKLEDSAMYFCASSEILAMTYEQYFGPGTRLTVT.

The chain has TRBV10-2 and TRBJ2-3; 13 bases agree with TRBD2. Unmatched junction bases numbered 8, after V lost 6 bases and J lost 11 bases. Germline V gene lookup returns CDR1 WSHSY and CDR2 SAAADI. CDR3 size: 14 residues. The CDR3 here is CASRIGLAGVRQYF. The CDR3 nucleotides read TGCGCCAGCAGAATTGGACTAGCGGGAGTGAGGCAGTATTTT.

The sample holds one count of this clone. This chain joins TRBV9 and TRBJ2-7, with D maybe TRBD2 (7 bases). V lost 4 bases and J lost 6, with 23 bases in between. CDR3 length equals 16 residues. Germline CDR1 SGDLS, CDR2 YYNGEE. This chain's CDR3 is CASSQIPGGSGTEQYF. The DNA for the CDR3 is TGTGCCAGCAGCCAAATTCCCGGGGGCAGCGGGACCGAGCAGTACTTC.

The rearrangement joins TRBV19 to TRBJ2-1, with 7 bases aligning to TRBD2. In germline, CDR1 is LNHDA, CDR2 SQIVND (reference sequence). This CDR3 region has 12 residues. The trim removed 10 bases at V and 2 bases at J, leaving 2 bases unmatched. The CDR3 here is CATSGPYNEQFF. The CDR3 nucleotides are TGTGCCACTAGCGGCCCCTACAATGAGCAGTTCTTC.

The chain employs TRBV20-1 and TRBJ2-3, with a weak D call TRBD2 (5 bases). CDR3 length: 11 amino acids. Per germline, CDR1 DFQATT and CDR2 SNEGSKA (reference sequence). CDR3 sequence (DNA): TGCAGGGTGGACTTCGGAGATACGCAGTATTTT. Amino acid sequence: CRVDFGDTQYF.

This rearrangement joins TRBV5-1 to TRBJ2-7, with 8 bases matching TRBD1. CDR1 and CDR2 from the germline V gene are SGHRS and YFSETQ. Trimming took 3 bases from V and 0 from J; bases not matched to a gene: 2. The CDR3 extends over 14 amino acids. CDR3: CASSSGQASYEQYF. Written as DNA, the CDR3 is TGCGCCAGCAGCTCGGGACAGGCCTCCTACGAGCAGTACTTC. Looking up the rest from reference TRBV5-1 and TRBJ2-7 gives the full variable domain: KAGVTQTPRYLIKTRGQQVTLSCSPISGHRSVSWYQQTPGQGLQFLFEYFSETQRNKGNFPGRFSGRQFSNSRSEMNVSTLELGDSALYLCASSSGQASYEQYFGPGTRLTVT.

This clone was detected only once. The gene calls are TRBV28 and TRBJ2-2; D ambiguous. The germline CDR1 and CDR2 sequences are MDHEN and SYDVKM. The V end lost 5 bases, the J end lost 6 bases, and 19 bases lay between the germline ends. CDR3 size: 16 residues. In DNA, the CDR3 is TGTGCCAGCAGTCACCACCCCCAGGTCACGGCCGGGGAGCTGTTTTTT. Encoded protein: CASSHHPQVTAGELFF.

The V call is TRBV6-6, the J call TRBJ2-5; TRBD2 matches 9 bases. The CDR3 consists of 14 residues. V gave up 6 bases and J gave up 9 bases; unmatched junction bases: 11. Germline lookup yields CDR1 MNHNY and CDR2 SVGAGI (reference sequence). CDR3 DNA: TGTGCCAGCAGGCCGGGACTAGCTAATTTGTCCCAGTACTTC. Translated, it gives CASRPGLANLSQYF.

This clone was picked up a small number of times. This chain uses TRBV7-9 with TRBJ1-5; tentative D call: TRBD1 (6 bases). CDR3 length equals 14 residues. CDR1 SEHNR and CDR2 FQNEAQ come from the germline V gene (reference sequence). Trimming shortened V by 3 bases and J by 11 bases, and 17 bases separated the two germline ends. This CDR3 reads CASSLDSLNRAQHF. In DNA form, the CDR3 reads TGTGCCAGCAGCTTGGACAGCCTAAATCGAGCCCAGCATTTT.

The chain carries TRBV28 and TRBJ2-7; 10 bases fit TRBD1. The CDR3 runs 16 residues. The V and J ends lost 4 bases and 2 bases, in that order; junction bases with no gene match: 8. Germline values: CDR1 MDHEN, CDR2 SYDVKM. CDR3: CASSSTGQGFPYEQYF. The DNA of the CDR3 is TGTGCCAGCAGTTCCACGGGACAGGGGTTCCCCTACGAGCAGTACTTC.

The chain employs TRBV15 and TRBJ2-1; D is unresolved. Trimming stripped 1 base from V and 5 bases from J, with 9 bases between. CDR1 and CDR2 from the germline V gene are LNHNV and YYDKDF (reference sequence). There are 14 residues in the CDR3. The CDR3 loop reads CATSRVQENNEQFF. In DNA, the CDR3 is TGTGCCACCAGCAGAGTTCAGGAAAACAATGAGCAGTTCTTC.

The chain is built from TRBV18 and TRBJ2-2; TRBD1 might be the D (5 bases). Germline CDR1 is KGHSH and CDR2 is LQKENI. This CDR3 contains 14 residues. V gave up 3 bases and J gave up 8 bases, with 13 bases separating them. CDR3 residues: CASSPQGPAGELFF. CDR3 nucleotides: TGTGCCAGCTCACCTCAGGGTCCCGCAGGGGAGCTGTTTTTT.